The text below deals with one TCR beta chain. V was clipped by 0 bases and J by 3 bases, with 5 bases between them. Germline V gene data show CDR1 as MNHEY and CDR2 as SVGEGT. This CDR3 comprises 13 residues. The repertoire was sequenced with immunoSEQ multiplex PCR; TCRdb's copy has only in-frame clones and lacks some. This sample has fewer than 35,000 clones, with over 80% found just once. The sample originates from a study of blood T cell repertoires in COVID-19. The chain couples TRBV6-2 or TRBV6-3 to TRBJ1-2; D remains ambiguous. What was sequenced was peripheral blood. The clonotype comes from a man between 65 and 85 years old with acute or convalescent COVID-19. The CDR3 here is CASSYSGDYGYTF. CDR3 DNA sequence: TGTGCCAGCAGTTACTCAGGAGACTATGGCTACACCTTC.